A selection of T cell receptor beta chains follows, all from one sample in a study of blood T cell repertoires in COVID-19. Profiled with immunoSEQ multiplex PCR; TCRdb holds only in-frame clones, not every one. The sample contains approximately 300,000 clones, around nine tenths of which appear only once. Sequenced sample: peripheral blood. Every receptor here comes from a woman in her 30s with COVID-19, enrolled during active disease. The CDR3 runs from the conserved cysteine through the conserved F or W. The D gene is left open where the match is weak. Rows may omit the clone size; those that give it use once, few, many or a size class.

d_gene	v_gene	j_gene	abundance	CDR3aa	CDR3nt
TRBD2	TRBV19	TRBJ2-3	NA	CASTPTSLRTDTQYF	TGTGCCAGTACCCCGACTAGCCTTAGAACAGATACGCAGTATTTT
TRBD1	TRBV6-5	TRBJ1-4	NA	CASASDRANEKLFF	TGTGCCAGCGCCTCGGACAGGGCAAATGAAAAACTGTTTTTT
TRBD2	TRBV5-1	TRBJ2-7	NA	CASSLLAGTPYEQYF	TGCGCCAGCAGCTTACTAGCGGGGACCCCCTACGAGCAGTACTTC
TRBD1	TRBV19	TRBJ2-1	NA	CASSISQGALNEQFF	TGTGCCAGTAGTATTTCCCAGGGGGCGTTGAATGAGCAGTTCTTC
NA	TRBV7-9	TRBJ2-2	NA	CASSFVSGANTGELFF	TGTGCCAGCAGCTTCGTTAGCGGCGCGAACACCGGGGAGCTGTTTTTT
NA	TRBV15	TRBJ1-2	once	CATSKSTINGYTF	TGTGCCACCAGCAAGTCGACAATAAACGGCTACACCTTC
TRBD1	TRBV5-5	TRBJ2-5	NA	CASSPDRGLGETQYF	TGTGCCAGCAGCCCGGACAGGGGCCTAGGAGAGACCCAGTACTTC
TRBD2	TRBV6-5	TRBJ2-1	NA	CASSTLAGGRGEQFF	TGTGCCAGCAGTACACTAGCGGGGGGGCGGGGAGAGCAGTTCTTC
NA	TRBV5-5	TRBJ2-3	NA	CASSLSGGDTQYF	TGTGCCAGCAGCTTGTCCGGGGGAGATACGCAGTATTTT
NA	TRBV2	TRBJ1-5	NA	CASSEWGGSNQPQHF	TGTGCCAGCAGCGAGTGGGGGGGGAGCAATCAGCCCCAGCATTTT
NA	TRBV5-8	TRBJ1-4	NA	CASSSYRRATNEKLFF	TGTGCCAGCAGCTCCTACAGGCGCGCAACTAATGAAAAACTGTTTTTT
NA	TRBV13	TRBJ1-1	NA	CASSSRENTEAFF	TGTGCCAGCAGCTCCCGGGAGAACACTGAAGCTTTCTTT
NA	TRBV29-1	TRBJ1-1	once	CSVEVSQNTEAFF	TGCAGCGTTGAAGTGAGCCAAAATACTGAAGCTTTCTTT
TRBD1	TRBV30	TRBJ1-2	NA	CAWNPGQGDYGYTF	TGTGCCTGGAACCCTGGACAGGGGGACTATGGCTACACCTTC
NA	TRBV6-5	TRBJ1-1	NA	CASSLEGKAFF	TGTGCCAGCAGTCTAGAGGGAAAAGCTTTCTTT
NA	TRBV12-5	TRBJ2-1	NA	CASGKNGLLNEQFF	TGTGCTAGTGGTAAAAACGGACTCCTCAATGAGCAGTTCTTC
NA	TRBV5-4	TRBJ1-5	NA	CASSFYRGNQPQHF	TGTGCCAGCAGCTTTTACAGGGGCAATCAGCCCCAGCATTTT
NA	TRBV5-6	TRBJ1-3	NA	CASSLVSGGNTIYF	TGTGCCAGCAGCTTGGTCAGTGGTGGAAACACCATATATTTT
TRBD2	TRBV5-6	TRBJ2-5	once	CASSLAGLARETQYF	TGTGCCAGCAGCTTGGCGGGACTAGCGAGAGAGACCCAGTACTTC
NA	TRBV5-1	TRBJ1-1	NA	CASSLELGPTEAFF	TGCGCCAGCAGCTTGGAGTTGGGGCCGACCGAAGCTTTCTTT
NA	TRBV9	TRBJ1-1	once	CASSVGKGLTTEAFF	TGTGCCAGCAGCGTAGGGAAGGGGTTGACCACTGAAGCTTTCTTT
NA	TRBV3-1/TRBV3-2	TRBJ2-5	NA	CASSPSLGTPQETQYF	TGTGCCAGCAGCCCCTCCTTGGGGACACCCCAAGAGACCCAGTACTTC
NA	TRBV4-2	TRBJ1-6	NA	CASSREVSSPLHF	TGTGCCAGCAGCCGAGAAGTGAGTTCACCCCTCCACTTT
TRBD1	TRBV2	TRBJ2-5	NA	CASSGQGAWETQYF	TGTGCCAGCAGTGGGCAGGGGGCCTGGGAGACCCAGTACTTC
NA	TRBV27	TRBJ1-1	NA	CASNSAVNTEAFF	TGTGCCAGCAATAGCGCGGTTAACACTGAAGCTTTCTTT
TRBD2	TRBV18	TRBJ2-5	NA	CASSPDIELAGERKETQYF	TGTGCCAGCTCACCCGACATCGAACTAGCGGGGGAACGCAAAGAGACCCAGTACTTC
NA	TRBV5-1	TRBJ1-2	NA	CATSPVGQRGYTF	TGCGCCACCAGCCCCGTGGGGCAACGAGGCTACACCTTC
NA	TRBV2	TRBJ1-2	NA	CASMSRVQVGYGYTF	TGTGCCAGCATGAGCAGGGTCCAGGTCGGCTATGGCTACACCTTC
NA	TRBV23-1	TRBJ1-5	NA	CASSQLDSGQPQHF	TGCGCCAGCAGTCAATTGGACAGTGGCCAGCCCCAGCATTTT
NA	TRBV19	TRBJ1-1	NA	CASSIDWGGTTEAFF	TGTGCCAGTAGTATAGATTGGGGGGGGACCACTGAAGCTTTCTTT
TRBD1	TRBV28	TRBJ1-5	NA	CASSLRGQGMKPQHF	TGTGCCAGCAGTTTACGCGGACAGGGGATGAAGCCCCAGCATTTT
NA	TRBV3-1/TRBV3-2	TRBJ1-1	NA	CASSQGGGTEAFF	TGTGCCAGCAGCCAAGGGGGAGGAACTGAAGCTTTCTTT
NA	TRBV5-4	TRBJ2-1	NA	CASSLDYFEQFF	TGTGCCAGCAGCTTGGACTACTTCGAGCAGTTCTTC
NA	TRBV5-4	TRBJ1-1	NA	CASSSRETEAFF	TGTGCCAGCAGCTCCAGGGAAACTGAAGCTTTCTTT
NA	TRBV30	TRBJ2-7	NA	CACRDFSSYEQYF	TGTGCCTGCCGGGACTTTAGCTCCTACGAGCAGTACTTC
NA	TRBV7-8	TRBJ1-2	NA	CASSLFGRRINYGYTF	TGTGCCAGCAGCTTGTTTGGCAGGCGCATTAACTATGGCTACACCTTC
NA	TRBV28	TRBJ2-2	NA	CASTSGVDTGELFF	TGTGCCAGCACATCGGGGGTGGACACCGGGGAGCTGTTTTTT
TRBD1	TRBV6-1	TRBJ1-2	few	CASSVVPGQEGSSRGYTF	TGTGCCAGCAGTGTTGTCCCGGGACAGGAGGGCAGCTCTCGTGGCTACACCTTC
TRBD2	TRBV12-3/TRBV12-4	TRBJ2-3	NA	CASGLAGADTQYF	TGTGCCAGCGGACTAGCGGGGGCAGATACGCAGTATTTT
NA	TRBV6-2/TRBV6-3	TRBJ1-1	NA	CASSFGGVAEAFF	TGTGCCAGCAGCTTCGGGGGGGTGGCTGAAGCTTTCTTT
NA	TRBV7-9	TRBJ1-4	NA	CASRLRDTEKLFF	TGTGCCAGCAGACTCAGGGACACCGAAAAACTGTTTTTT
NA	TRBV7-2	TRBJ1-3	NA	CASSTGGGNTIYF	TGTGCCAGCAGCACCGGAGGTGGAAACACCATATATTTT
TRBD1	TRBV28	TRBJ1-2	NA	CASSTQGRIYGYTF	TGTGCCAGCAGTACACAGGGGCGCATATATGGCTACACCTTC
NA	TRBV9	TRBJ1-5	NA	CASSVDEDQPQHF	TGTGCCAGCAGCGTAGATGAGGATCAGCCCCAGCATTTT
NA	TRBV27	TRBJ1-5	NA	CASSFQGGNQPQHF	TGTGCCAGCAGTTTCCAAGGGGGAAATCAGCCCCAGCATTTT
NA	TRBV10-3	TRBJ2-5	NA	CAISDPGLEETQYF	TGTGCCATCAGCGACCCAGGGCTCGAGGAGACCCAGTACTTC